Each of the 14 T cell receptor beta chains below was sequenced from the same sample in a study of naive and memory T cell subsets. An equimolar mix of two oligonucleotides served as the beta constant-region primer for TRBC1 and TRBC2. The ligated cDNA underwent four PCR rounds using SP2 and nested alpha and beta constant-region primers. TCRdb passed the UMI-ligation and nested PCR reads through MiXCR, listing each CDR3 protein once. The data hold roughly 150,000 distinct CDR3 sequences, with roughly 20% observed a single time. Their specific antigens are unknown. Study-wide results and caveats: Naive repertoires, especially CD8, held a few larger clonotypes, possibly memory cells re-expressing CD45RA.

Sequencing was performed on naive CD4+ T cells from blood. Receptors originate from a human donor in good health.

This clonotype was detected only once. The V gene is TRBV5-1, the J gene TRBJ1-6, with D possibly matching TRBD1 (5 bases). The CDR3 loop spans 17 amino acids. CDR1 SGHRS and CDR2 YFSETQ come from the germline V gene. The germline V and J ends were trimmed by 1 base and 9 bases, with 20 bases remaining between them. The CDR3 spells CASSLIQGPVRSSPLHF. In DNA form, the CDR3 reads TGCGCCAGCAGCTTGATCCAGGGCCCTGTCCGTAGTTCACCCCTCCACTTT. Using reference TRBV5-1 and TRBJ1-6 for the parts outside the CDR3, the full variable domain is KAGVTQTPRYLIKTRGQQVTLSCSPISGHRSVSWYQQTPGQGLQFLFEYFSETQRNKGNFPGRFSGRQFSNSRSEMNVSTLELGDSALYLCASSLIQGPVRSSPLHFGNGTRLTVT.

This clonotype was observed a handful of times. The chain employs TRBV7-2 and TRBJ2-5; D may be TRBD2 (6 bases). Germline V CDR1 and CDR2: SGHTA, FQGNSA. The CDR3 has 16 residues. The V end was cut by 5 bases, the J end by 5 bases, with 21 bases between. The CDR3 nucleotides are TGTGCCAGCAGCAGATCAGGGAGGACACGAGAGGAGACCCAGTACTTC. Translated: CASSRSGRTREETQYF.

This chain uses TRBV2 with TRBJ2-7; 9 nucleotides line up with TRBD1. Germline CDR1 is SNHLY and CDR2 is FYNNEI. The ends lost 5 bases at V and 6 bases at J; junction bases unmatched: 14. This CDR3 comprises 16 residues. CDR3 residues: CASSTGTGTNLGEQYF. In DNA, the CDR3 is TGTGCCAGCAGTACCGGGACAGGGACGAATTTAGGCGAGCAGTACTTC.

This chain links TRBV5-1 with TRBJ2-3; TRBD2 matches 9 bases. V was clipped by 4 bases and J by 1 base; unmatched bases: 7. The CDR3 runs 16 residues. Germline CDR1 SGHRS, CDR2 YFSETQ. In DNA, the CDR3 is TGCGCCAGCAGCAGGACTAGCGCACCGGGCACAGATACGCAGTATTTT. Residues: CASSRTSAPGTDTQYF.

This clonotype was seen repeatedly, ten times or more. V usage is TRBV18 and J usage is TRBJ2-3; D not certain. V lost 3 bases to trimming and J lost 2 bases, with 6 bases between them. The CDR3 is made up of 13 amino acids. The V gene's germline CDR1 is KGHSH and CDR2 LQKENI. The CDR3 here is CASSPPVTDTQYF. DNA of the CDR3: TGTGCCAGCTCACCCCCGGTCACAGATACGCAGTATTTT.

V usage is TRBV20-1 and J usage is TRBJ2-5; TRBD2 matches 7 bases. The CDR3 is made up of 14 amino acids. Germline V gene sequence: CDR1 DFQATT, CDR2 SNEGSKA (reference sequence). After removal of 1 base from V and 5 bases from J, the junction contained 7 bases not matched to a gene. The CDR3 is CSARAAGVYETQYF. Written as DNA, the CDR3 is TGCAGTGCTAGAGCCGCGGGAGTCTATGAGACCCAGTACTTC.

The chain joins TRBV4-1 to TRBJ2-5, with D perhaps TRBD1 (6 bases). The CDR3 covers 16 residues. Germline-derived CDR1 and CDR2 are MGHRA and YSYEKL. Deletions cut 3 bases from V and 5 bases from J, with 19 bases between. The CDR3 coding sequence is TGCGCCAGCAGCCAGAGGACAGCAGAGAAAGGGGAGACCCAGTACTTC. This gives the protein CASSQRTAEKGETQYF.

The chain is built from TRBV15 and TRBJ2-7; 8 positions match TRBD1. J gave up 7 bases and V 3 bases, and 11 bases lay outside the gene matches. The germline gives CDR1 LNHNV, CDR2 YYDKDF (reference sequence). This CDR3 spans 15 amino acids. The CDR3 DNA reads TGTGCCACCAGCAGGAAAACCGGGACAGGTCAAGAGCAGTACTTC. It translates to CATSRKTGTGQEQYF.

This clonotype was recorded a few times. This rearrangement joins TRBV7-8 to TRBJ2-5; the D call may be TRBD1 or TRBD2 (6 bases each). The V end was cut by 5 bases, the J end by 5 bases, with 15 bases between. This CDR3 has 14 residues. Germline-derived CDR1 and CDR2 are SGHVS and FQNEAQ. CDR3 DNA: TGTGCCAGCAGCCGACCAGCCGGGGGCGAGACCCAGTACTTC. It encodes CASSRPAGGETQYF.

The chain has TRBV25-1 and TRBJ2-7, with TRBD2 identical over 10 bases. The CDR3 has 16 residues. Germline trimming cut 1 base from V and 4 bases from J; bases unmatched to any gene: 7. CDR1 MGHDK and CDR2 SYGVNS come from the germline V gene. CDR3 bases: TGTGCCAGCAGTGAATTGGCGGCTAGCGGGAGTTACGAGCAGTACTTC. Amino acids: CASSELAASGSYEQYF.

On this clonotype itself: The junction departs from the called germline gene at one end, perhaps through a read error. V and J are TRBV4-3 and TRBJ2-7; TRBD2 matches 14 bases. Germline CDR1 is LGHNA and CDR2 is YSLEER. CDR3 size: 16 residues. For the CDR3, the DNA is TGCGCCAGCAACCAAGACATGGGACTAGCGGGAGTTGAGCAGTACTTC. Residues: CASNQDMGLAGVEQYF.

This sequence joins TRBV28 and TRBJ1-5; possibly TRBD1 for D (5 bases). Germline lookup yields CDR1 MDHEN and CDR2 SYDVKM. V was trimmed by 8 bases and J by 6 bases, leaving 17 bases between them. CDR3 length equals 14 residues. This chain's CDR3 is CASGGDGAGQPQHF. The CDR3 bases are TGTGCCAGCGGTGGGGACGGGGCAGGTCAGCCCCAGCATTTT.

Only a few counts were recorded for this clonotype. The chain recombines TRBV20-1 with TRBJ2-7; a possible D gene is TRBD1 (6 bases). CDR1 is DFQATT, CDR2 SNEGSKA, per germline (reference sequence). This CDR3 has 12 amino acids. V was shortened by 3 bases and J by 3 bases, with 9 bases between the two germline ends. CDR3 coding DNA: TGCAGTGCTAGGGACAGATACTACGAGCAGTACTTC. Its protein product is CSARDRYYEQYF.

The CDR3 here is CASSLTPGLAKEQYF. DNA for the CDR3: TGTGCCAGCAGCTTAACACCGGGACTAGCGAAAGAGCAGTACTTC. The chain has TRBV5-6 and TRBJ2-7, with 10 bases identical to TRBD2. Trimming removed 2 bases from V and 7 bases from J; junction bases left unmatched: 9. Germline CDR1 is SGHDT and CDR2 is YYEEEE. The CDR3 is 15 residues long. Complete variable domain (other parts from reference TRBV5-6 and TRBJ2-7): DAGVTQSPTHLIKTRGQQVTLRCSPKSGHDTVSWYQQALGQGPQFIFQYYEEEERQRGNFPDRFSGHQFPNYSSELNVNALLLGDSALYLCASSLTPGLAKEQYFGPGTRLTVT.